The rows below give T cell receptor beta chains drawn from one sample of a study of OX40 agonist ivuxolimab in advanced cancers. Clones were read by immunoSEQ multiplex PCR, and TCRdb kept only the in-frame ones, dropping some. The data show 30,000 or so clones, 84% seen once. The sample was CD4+ or CD8+ T cells sorted from blood, taken in a trial of the OX40 agonist ivuxolimab. These receptors originate from an adult with an advanced solid tumor such as melanoma, head and neck, liver or kidney cancer. The CDR3 runs from the conserved cysteine through the conserved F or W. The D gene is left open where the match is weak. A row's size may be missing; if present it is once, few, many or a size class.

clone_size,d_call,v_call,j_call,cdr3_aa,cdr3_nt
.,.,TRBV27,TRBJ2-7,CASSLSGSDEQYF,TGTGCCAGCAGTTTATCAGGGTCGGACGAGCAGTACTTC
once,TRBD1,TRBV27,TRBJ2-7,CASSLNRGPYEQYF,TGTGCCAGCAGTTTAAACAGGGGGCCCTACGAGCAGTACTTC
medium-sized,TRBD1,TRBV4-3,TRBJ1-4,CASSLSTGVGEKLFF,TGCGCCAGCAGCCTGTCGACAGGGGTGGGTGAAAAACTGTTTTTT
.,.,TRBV4-3,TRBJ2-4,CASSQDRDGLAKNIQYF,TGCGCCAGCAGCCAAGATAGGGACGGACTAGCCAAAAACATTCAGTACTTC
many,TRBD1,TRBV5-6,TRBJ1-1,CASRPQGAPEAFF,TGTGCCAGCAGGCCACAGGGGGCGCCTGAAGCTTTCTTT
.,TRBD2,TRBV28,TRBJ2-5,CASSTGLAEETQYF,TGTGCCAGCAGTACGGGACTAGCGGAGGAGACCCAGTACTTC
.,.,TRBV15,TRBJ1-1,CATSTESSYVTEAFF,TGTGCCACCAGCACCGAGAGTTCCTATGTCACTGAAGCTTTCTTT
.,TRBD1,TRBV10-3,TRBJ1-1,CAISESTGGMNTEAFF,TGTGCCATCAGTGAATCCACAGGGGGTATGAACACTGAAGCTTTCTTT
once,.,TRBV27,TRBJ2-3,CASSLGFTDTQYF,TGTGCCAGCAGTTTGGGGTTCACAGATACGCAGTATTTT
.,.,TRBV5-4,TRBJ1-5,CASISLRRENQPQHF,TGTGCCAGCATCTCTTTGCGGCGGGAGAATCAGCCCCAGCATTTT
.,TRBD1,TRBV6-6,TRBJ2-3,CASSSLGGGTDTQYF,TGTGCCAGCAGTTCCTTAGGGGGCGGCACAGATACGCAGTATTTT
.,.,TRBV4-1,TRBJ1-5,CASSQLMVSNQPQHF,TGCGCCAGCAGCCAACTCATGGTAAGCAATCAGCCCCAGCATTTT
.,.,TRBV4-1,TRBJ1-1,CASSHGRATEAFF,TGCGCCAGCAGCCACGGCAGGGCCACTGAAGCTTTCTTT
once,.,TRBV6-5,TRBJ1-1,CASSDTADGIEAFF,TGTGCCAGCAGTGACACAGCGGACGGAATTGAAGCTTTCTTT
.,.,TRBV7-6,TRBJ2-1,CASSGGLSSYNEQFF,TGTGCCAGCAGCGGAGGACTTTCCTCCTACAATGAGCAGTTCTTC
.,.,TRBV7-2,TRBJ2-7,CASDRYYEQYF,TGTGCCAGCGACAGGTACTACGAGCAGTACTTC
.,TRBD1,TRBV6-1,TRBJ2-7,CASRDRSSYEQYF,TGTGCCAGCCGGGACAGGAGCTCCTACGAGCAGTACTTC
.,.,TRBV19,TRBJ1-6,CASSPRDKPSGNSPLHF,TGTGCCAGTAGTCCCCGGGACAAACCTTCGGGTAATTCACCCCTCCACTTT
.,.,TRBV9,TRBJ2-5,CASSDSREETQYF,TGTGCCAGCAGCGACTCCAGGGAAGAGACCCAGTACTTC
few,.,TRBV7-9,TRBJ1-5,CASSLEGSNQPQHF,TGTGCCAGCAGCTTAGAAGGCTCCAATCAGCCCCAGCATTTT
.,.,TRBV11-1,TRBJ2-7,CASSLQGIYEQYF,TGTGCCAGCAGCTTACAGGGGATCTACGAGCAGTACTTC
.,TRBD2,TRBV5-6,TRBJ2-3,CASSLATSGDTDTQYF,TGTGCCAGCAGCTTGGCAACGAGCGGGGACACAGATACGCAGTATTTT
once,TRBD1,TRBV5-6,TRBJ2-7,CASSSLVGDRSSYEQYF,TGTGCCAGCAGCTCCTTAGTAGGGGACAGGAGCTCCTACGAGCAGTACTTC
few,.,TRBV7-2,TRBJ1-1,CASSSLYTEAFF,TGTGCCAGCAGCTCGCTCTACACTGAAGCTTTCTTT
.,.,TRBV6-5,TRBJ2-7,CAPPLGAHSYEQYF,TGTGCCCCCCCCCTTGGGGCCCACTCCTACGAGCAGTACTTC
.,.,TRBV6-4,TRBJ1-5,CATRRRTGESNQPQHF,TGTGCCACTCGAAGACGCACAGGCGAGAGCAATCAGCCCCAGCATTTT
.,.,TRBV15,TRBJ1-1,CATSRDQEGSTEAFF,TGTGCCACCAGCAGAGATCAAGAAGGGAGCACTGAAGCTTTCTTT
.,.,TRBV4-1,TRBJ1-3,CASSQWGGSGNTIYF,TGCGCCAGCAGCCAATGGGGCGGGTCAGGAAACACCATATATTTT
.,.,TRBV5-1,TRBJ1-3,CASSLDVSSGNTIYF,TGCGCCAGCAGCTTGGACGTCAGCTCTGGAAACACCATATATTTT
.,.,TRBV28,TRBJ1-1,CASSIPGVNTEAFF,TGTGCCAGCAGTATCCCAGGGGTGAACACTGAAGCTTTCTTT
.,.,TRBV11-2,TRBJ2-7,CASSLGPVEGNEQYF,TGTGCCAGCAGCTTAGGACCGGTCGAAGGGAACGAGCAGTACTTC
.,TRBD2,TRBV7-9,TRBJ2-5,CASSPTASGTLQETQYF,TGTGCCAGCAGCCCCACCGCTAGCGGGACCCTACAAGAGACCCAGTACTTC
.,.,TRBV7-2,TRBJ2-3,CASSQTGGSTDTQYF,TGTGCCAGCAGTCAAACGGGCGGGAGCACAGATACGCAGTATTTT
few,.,TRBV9,TRBJ2-3,CASSVDGAGWKDTQYF,TGTGCCAGCAGCGTAGACGGGGCGGGATGGAAAGATACGCAGTATTTT
.,.,TRBV4-1,TRBJ2-2,CASSQRDTTGELFF,TGCGCCAGCAGCCAACGGGACACAACCGGGGAGCTGTTTTTT
.,.,TRBV5-4,TRBJ2-1,CASSRGQSSYNEQFF,TGTGCCTCGTCCCGGGGCCAAAGCTCCTACAATGAGCAGTTCTTC
.,.,TRBV19,TRBJ2-7,CASSASVGSTYEQYF,TGTGCCAGTAGTGCCTCGGTGGGCAGCACCTACGAGCAGTACTTC
.,.,TRBV19,TRBJ2-7,CASSIGFGGYEQYF,TGTGCCAGTAGTATTGGCTTCGGAGGGTACGAGCAGTACTTC
many,.,TRBV13,TRBJ2-1,CASSLGRQSSYNEQFF,TGTGCCAGCAGCTTAGGCCGGCAAAGCTCCTACAATGAGCAGTTCTTC